This T cell receptor beta chain was observed in a study of vaccination and CD4 T cells after COVID-19. Study in general: The stimulating agents, overlapping spike peptides, came from SARS-CoV-2, HCoV-NL63, HCoV-OC43 and HCoV-229E.

Sequencing of cultured CD4+ T cell DNA used the Oncomine TCR Beta short-read assay. Genomic DNA was isolated from cultured CD4+ T cells. TCRdb processed the PCR reads anew with MiXCR; each CDR3 protein has one entry. The repertoire holds 3,700 or so distinct CDR3 sequences, over 14% seen once, with around a fifth in the top ten. The treatment was: approximately nine-day PBMC culture with coronavirus spike peptide pools or control peptides (ViraFEST assay). ViraFEST used peptide pools to expand antigen-specific T cells before TCR sequencing. By share, this clonotype ranks as medium-sized. Its antigen is unknown. The study's findings and limits: It was found that, in convalescent patients, 304 of 307 vaccine-specific clones were spike mono-reactive.

CDR3 size: 16 residues. Per germline, CDR1 SEHNR and CDR2 FQNEAQ (reference sequence). The V and J ends lost 0 bases and 8 bases, in that order; junction bases with no gene match: 6. Source material: CD4+ T cells from blood, cultured in vitro. The TCR originated in a human donor who had recovered from COVID-19. This sequence joins TRBV7-9 and TRBJ2-1; 11 positions agree with TRBD2. In DNA, the CDR3 is TGTGCCAGCAGCTTAGCGCAGGGACTAGCGGTGCATGAGCAGTTCTTC. This translates into CASSLAQGLAVHEQFF.